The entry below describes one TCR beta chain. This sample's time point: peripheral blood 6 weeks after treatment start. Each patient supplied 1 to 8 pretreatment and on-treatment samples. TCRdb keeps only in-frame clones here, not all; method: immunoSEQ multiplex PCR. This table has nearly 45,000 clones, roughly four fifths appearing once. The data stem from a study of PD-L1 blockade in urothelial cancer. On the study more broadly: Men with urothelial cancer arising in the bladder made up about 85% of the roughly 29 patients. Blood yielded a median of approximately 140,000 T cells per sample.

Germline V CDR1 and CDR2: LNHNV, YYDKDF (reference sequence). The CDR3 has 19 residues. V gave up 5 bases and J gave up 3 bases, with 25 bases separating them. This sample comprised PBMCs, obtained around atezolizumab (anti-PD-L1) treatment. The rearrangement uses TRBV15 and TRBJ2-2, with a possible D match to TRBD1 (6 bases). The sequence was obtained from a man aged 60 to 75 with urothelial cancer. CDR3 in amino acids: CATSGLGTWGHRDTGELFF. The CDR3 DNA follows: TGTGCCACCAGCGGACTGGGGACATGGGGCCATAGGGACACCGGGGAGCTGTTTTTT.